One sample yielded the 18 T cell receptor beta chains listed below, sequenced in a study of blood T cell repertoires in COVID-19. Sequencing used immunoSEQ multiplex PCR; TCRdb keeps in-frame clones, though not all of them. The sample lists around 300,000 clones; roughly 90% were seen once. The sample taken for sequencing was PBMCs or T cells enriched from blood (not recorded which). These receptors came from a woman in her fifties or sixties who had recovered from COVID-19.

The chain carries TRBV28 and TRBJ2-2; 10 bases map to TRBD2. CDR1 and CDR2 from the germline V gene are MDHEN and SYDVKM. After removal of 5 bases from V and 7 bases from J, the junction contained 4 bases not matched to a gene. The CDR3 has 14 residues. The CDR3 loop is CASSLAGAVGELFF. In nucleotides, the CDR3 is TGTGCCAGCAGTCTAGCGGGAGCGGTCGGGGAGCTGTTTTTT.

The rearrangement links TRBV7-3 to TRBJ1-4; 9 nucleotides line up with TRBD1. V was pared by 5 bases and J by 6 bases, with 7 bases of the junction left unmatched. The CDR3 has 15 amino acids. The germline V gene encodes CDR1 SGHTA and CDR2 FQGTGA. The CDR3 DNA reads as TGTGCCAGCAGCCTGACGGGACAGGGCTATGAAAAACTGTTTTTT. Protein: CASSLTGQGYEKLFF.

The V and J genes are TRBV12-3 or TRBV12-4 and TRBJ1-5; D unresolved. Deletions cut 3 bases from V and 7 bases from J, with 7 bases between. The CDR3 spans 12 residues. CDR3 nucleotide sequence: TGTGCCAGCAGTTTGAACATCCAGCCCCAGCATTTT. It is translated as CASSLNIQPQHF.

The rearrangement links TRBV30 to TRBJ2-2; 8 bases agree with TRBD1. Germline V gene data show CDR1 as GTSNPN and CDR2 as SVGIG (reference sequence). The CDR3 runs 15 residues. Germline trimming cut 5 bases from V and 1 base from J; bases unmatched to any gene: 6. As DNA, the CDR3 is TGTGCCTGGCACCGACAGGGGCTGAACACCGGGGAGCTGTTTTTT. As protein: CAWHRQGLNTGELFF.

The V call is TRBV7-9, the J call TRBJ2-3; 11 positions match TRBD2. V was pared by 5 bases and J by 4 bases, with 8 bases of the junction left unmatched. The CDR3 loop spans 16 amino acids. Germline assignment: CDR1 SEHNR and CDR2 FQNEAQ (reference sequence). In nucleotides, the CDR3 is TGTGCCAGCAGCATACTAGCGGGAGACCCCGCAGATACGCAGTATTTT. Amino acids: CASSILAGDPADTQYF.

The V and J genes are TRBV28 and TRBJ1-5, with 7 nucleotides matching TRBD1. The trim removed 2 bases at V and 4 bases at J, leaving 5 bases unmatched. This CDR3 is 15 amino acids long. Germline values: CDR1 MDHEN, CDR2 SYDVKM. CDR3 nucleotides: TGTGCCAGCAGTTTAGAGGGGGCTCGAAATCAGCCCCAGCATTTT. This gives the protein CASSLEGARNQPQHF.

The chain has TRBV7-3 and TRBJ1-4, with D possibly TRBD1 on 6 matching bases. This CDR3 is 15 amino acids long. Per germline, CDR1 SGHTA and CDR2 FQGTGA. V lost 1 base, J lost 8 bases, and 14 bases lay in between. CDR3 sequence (DNA): TGTGCCAGCAGCTTAATGGGCACAGGGAACGAAAAACTGTTTTTT. Translating it yields CASSLMGTGNEKLFF.

This clone was found a few times. V gene TRBV10-3 combines with J gene TRBJ1-6, with D perhaps TRBD1 (6 bases). CDR3 length equals 16 residues. The germline V gene encodes CDR1 ENHRY and CDR2 SYGVKD. V shed 6 bases and J shed 8 bases, with 20 bases lying between them. The CDR3 here is CAIRGGQSPIDSPLHF. CDR3 nucleotide sequence: TGTGCCATCAGGGGGGGGCAGTCTCCAATTGATTCACCCCTCCACTTT.

This clone was counted a few times. One end of the junction varies from germline; a read error may be responsible. The chain carries TRBV7-9 and TRBJ2-1; 14 nucleotides agree with TRBD2. Germline V gene lookup returns CDR1 SEHNR and CDR2 FQNEAQ (reference sequence). The CDR3 spans 15 residues. The CDR3 spells CASSSPGLAGALLVF. The CDR3 nucleotides read TGTGCCAGCAGCTCACCGGGACTAGCGGGAGCCCTCCTCGTCTTC.

V usage is TRBV3-1 (or the pseudogene TRBV3-2) and J usage is TRBJ1-1, with 7 positions matching TRBD1. CDR1 is LGHDT and CDR2 is YNNKEL in the germline V gene (reference sequence). The CDR3 is 16 residues long. V gave up 4 bases and J gave up 3 bases; unmatched junction bases: 11. CDR3 sequence (DNA): TGTGCCAGCAGCCGAAGGATACAAGGGGGCGACACTGAAGCTTTCTTT. Its protein product is CASSRRIQGGDTEAFF.

The rearrangement uses TRBV10-3 and TRBJ1-2; 9 bases match TRBD1. The CDR3 totals 14 residues. Germline loops: CDR1 ENHRY, CDR2 SYGVKD. Trimming at V came to 6 bases and at J to 6 bases, leaving 8 bases not matched to a gene. This CDR3 is CAIRGQGSYDGYTF. CDR3 sequence (DNA): TGTGCCATCAGAGGACAGGGGAGTTATGATGGCTACACCTTC.

This chain's CDR3 is CASRDEGAPLHF. The CDR3 DNA reads as TGTGCCAGCAGGGACGAGGGGGCACCCCTCCACTTT. The chain joins TRBV27 to TRBJ1-6; possible D gene TRBD1, 6 bases. CDR1 and CDR2 (germline): MNHEY, SMNVEV (reference sequence). V shed 6 bases and J shed 11 bases, with 11 bases lying between them. The CDR3 consists of 12 residues.

The genes are TRBV30 and TRBJ2-1; weak D call: TRBD2 (7 bases). CDR3 length equals 14 residues. Germline loops: CDR1 GTSNPN, CDR2 SVGIG (reference sequence). The ends were cut back, 2 bases at V and 2 bases at J, with 10 bases in the middle. Written as DNA, the CDR3 is TGTGCCTGGAGTAAGGGGGGGCCCTACAATGAGCAGTTCTTC. The encoded protein is CAWSKGGPYNEQFF.

Only one count was recorded for this clone. This CDR3 is CASSLSSGQVNTEAFF. For the CDR3, the DNA is TGTGCCAGCAGCTTATCCAGCGGACAGGTGAACACTGAAGCTTTCTTT. V is TRBV11-3 and J is TRBJ1-1, with TRBD1 matching 7 bases. The germline V gene has CDR1 SGHNT and CDR2 YENEEA. This CDR3 is 16 amino acids long. With V trimmed by 2 bases and J by 0 bases, 6 bases remained unmatched.

This chain uses TRBV28 with TRBJ2-7, with TRBD2 as a possible D gene (5 bases). V lost 7 bases and J lost 3, with 16 bases in between. The CDR3 is 14 amino acids. CDR1 is MDHEN, CDR2 SYDVKM, per germline. CDR3 coding DNA: TGTGCCAGCACCTCGGGGAGAGGGAACTACGAGCAGTACTTC. Its protein is CASTSGRGNYEQYF.

V is TRBV19 and J is TRBJ2-5; 7 positions agree with TRBD2. This CDR3 is built from 14 residues. Trimming removed 5 bases from V and 1 base from J; junction bases left unmatched: 4. From germline, CDR1 is LNHDA and CDR2 SQIVND (reference sequence). Here the CDR3 DNA reads TGTGCCAGTAGTCCAGCGGGGTCCCAAGAGACCCAGTACTTC. Translating gives CASSPAGSQETQYF. The full variable domain, its missing parts supplied by reference TRBV19 and TRBJ2-5, is DGGITQSPKYLFRKEGQNVTLSCEQNLNHDAMYWYRQDPGQGLRLIYYSQIVNDFQKGDIAEGYSVSREKKESFPLTVTSAQKNPTAFYLCASSPAGSQETQYFGPGTRLLVL.

The chain links TRBV7-6 to TRBJ2-7; 8 nucleotides align to TRBD1. The germline gives CDR1 SGHVS, CDR2 FNYEAQ. This CDR3 is 14 amino acids long. Trimming took 5 bases from V and 4 from J; bases not matched to a gene: 7. The CDR3 nucleotides read TGTGCCAGCAGCCGGACAGGGCTGCGGTACGAGCAGTACTTC. It is translated as CASSRTGLRYEQYF.

V and J are TRBV27 and TRBJ1-5; TRBD1 agrees at 7 bases. The V gene's germline CDR1 is MNHEY and CDR2 SMNVEV (reference sequence). Trimming cost V 6 bases and J 2 bases; bases outside gene matches: 7. There are 15 residues in the CDR3. CDR3 DNA sequence: TGTGCCAGCAGCCCGGACAGGTTGGGCAATCAGCCCCAGCATTTT. Its protein product is CASSPDRLGNQPQHF.